This T cell receptor beta chain comes out of a study of human T cells and chemical hapten exposure. This clonotype was detected many times. Time point of the sample: patch test 1, 2 weeks after DPC sensitization. Treatment denoted: therapeutic diphenylcyclopropenone sensitization with weekly scalp DPC. TCRdb reanalysed the RACE reads using MiXCR and keeps one entry per CDR3 protein. The table records tens of thousands of distinct CDR3 sequences, 9.3% of them present only once. CDR1 and CDR2 from the germline V gene are KGHSH and LQKENI. J gave up 2 bases and V 0 bases, and 4 bases lay outside the gene matches. The CDR3 runs to 16 residues.

The rearrangement uses TRBV18 and TRBJ1-1; 9 nucleotides match TRBD1. Sequences were derived from whole blood, sampled in connection with sensitization to the hapten diphenylcyclopropenone (DPC). The receptor was isolated from a woman aged 40 to 49 with alopecia areata. Some clones in this sample may be carry-over from other donors' samples. The CDR3 is CASSPPGQGLNTEAFF. The CDR3 nucleotides are TGTGCCAGCTCACCACCGGGACAGGGTCTCAACACTGAAGCTTTCTTT.